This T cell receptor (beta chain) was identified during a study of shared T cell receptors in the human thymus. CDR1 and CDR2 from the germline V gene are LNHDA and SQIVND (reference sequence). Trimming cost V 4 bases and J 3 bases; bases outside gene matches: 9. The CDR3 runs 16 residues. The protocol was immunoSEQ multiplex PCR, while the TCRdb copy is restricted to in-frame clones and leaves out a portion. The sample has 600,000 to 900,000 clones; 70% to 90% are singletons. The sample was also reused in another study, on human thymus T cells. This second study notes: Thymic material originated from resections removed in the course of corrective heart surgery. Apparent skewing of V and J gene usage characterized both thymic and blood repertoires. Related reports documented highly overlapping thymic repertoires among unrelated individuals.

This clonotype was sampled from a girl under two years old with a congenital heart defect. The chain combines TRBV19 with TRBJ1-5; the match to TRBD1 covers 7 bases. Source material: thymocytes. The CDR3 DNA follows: TGTGCCAGTAGTACCGCACCTCAGGGGGTCAATCAGCCCCAGCATTTT. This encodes CASSTAPQGVNQPQHF.